The 21 T cell receptor beta chains listed next were all sequenced from one sample in a study of spatial heterogeneity in lung cancer (dated by TCRdb to between 2017 and 2020). Explained via the paper, the time point label denotes: sample taken at primary tumor resection. Whole RNA extracted from tumor and nontumor lung tissue, or from cryopreserved PBMC samples, was used for TCR sequencing without cell sorting. Library generation was performed with 5' RACE. TCRdb lists the instrument as NextSeq 500. TCRdb reprocessed the public reads (quality trimming at Q25 with fastp, clone calling with MiXCR) and kept in-frame beta chains. Rows with a matching CDR3 protein are joined into one entry that keeps the most common DNA and genes. The sample profile shows some 6,900 distinct CDR3 sequences; approximately 3.8% of them were found once. The leading ten clones occupy around 25% of the sample. The source material was normal lung tissue next to the tumor, sampled at surgery. The receptors stem from a female donor with early-stage non-small cell lung cancer.

This clonotype rates as medium-sized. This beta chain slipped into a library made for alpha chains as a stray read, so its size is not meaningful. The chain joins TRBV6-2 or TRBV6-3 to TRBJ1-6; D is unclear. The germline V gene has CDR1 MNHEY and CDR2 SVGEGT. CDR3 length: 13 residues. V was trimmed by 6 bases and J by 8 bases, leaving 11 bases between them. CDR3 loop: CASSKTSDSPLHF. Written as DNA, the CDR3 is TGTGCCAGCAGCAAGACTTCCGATTCACCCCTCCACTTT.

This clonotype was observed at least ten times. This beta chain came through as a stray read in a library set up for alpha chains, and its size says little. The chain links TRBV5-1 to TRBJ1-6; 10 bases map to TRBD1. Germline CDR1 is SGHRS and CDR2 is YFSETQ. V was pared by 0 bases and J by 8 bases, with 2 bases of the junction left unmatched. The CDR3 runs to 15 residues. CDR3 in DNA: TGCGCCAGCAGCTTGGGACAGGGGGCATATTCACCCCTCCACTTT. Residues: CASSLGQGAYSPLHF.

This clonotype was observed at least ten times. The library was built for alpha chains, so this beta chain is an off-target read and its size means little. V usage is TRBV30 and J usage is TRBJ2-4, with unresolved D. Looked up from germline, CDR1 is GTSNPN and CDR2 is SVGIG (reference sequence). CDR3 length equals 13 residues. Trimming removed 5 bases from V and 2 bases from J, with 10 bases in between. This chain's CDR3 is CAWEAVTKNIQYF. CDR3 in DNA: TGTGCCTGGGAGGCGGTAACCAAAAACATTCAGTACTTC. Supplemented by reference TRBV30 and TRBJ2-4, the full variable domain reads SQTIHQWPATLVQPVGSPLSLECTVEGTSNPNLYWYRQAAGRGLQLLFYSVGIGQISSEVPQNLSASRPQDRQFILSSKKLLLSDSGFYLCAWEAVTKNIQYFGAGTRLSVL.

In this sample, this clonotype is medium-sized. This beta chain is a stray read from a library made for alpha chains; its abundance is not meaningful. V and J are TRBV6-2 or TRBV6-3 and TRBJ2-1; the D is unclear. The length of the CDR3 is 11 residues. Germline CDR1 reads MNHEY; CDR2 reads SVGEGT. V lost 4 bases and J 15 bases, leaving 13 bases between the germline ends. CDR3 region: CASSSYGVWFF. CDR3 bases: TGTGCCAGCAGTTCATACGGAGTGTGGTTCTTC.

This clonotype was seen repeatedly, ten times or more. This beta chain is a stray read from a library made for alpha chains; its abundance is not meaningful. The chain recombines TRBV27 with TRBJ2-7; TRBD2 matches at 11 bases. This CDR3 has 17 residues. The V gene's germline CDR1 is MNHEY and CDR2 SMNVEV (reference sequence). Unmatched junction bases numbered 11, after V lost 5 bases and J lost 2 bases. The CDR3 is CASSTRGTSGSPYEQYF. CDR3 sequence (DNA): TGTGCCAGCAGTACACGGGGGACTAGCGGTTCCCCCTACGAGCAGTACTTC.

By sample fraction, this clonotype is medium-sized. This beta chain came through as a stray read in a library set up for alpha chains, and its size says little. The chain uses TRBV7-8 and TRBJ2-2; no definite D call. The V end was cut by 1 base, the J end by 0 bases, with 6 bases between. CDR1 is SGHVS and CDR2 is FQNEAQ in the germline V gene. The CDR3 covers 15 residues. DNA of the CDR3: TGTGCCAGCAGCTTAGTACAGTCGAACACCGGGGAGCTGTTTTTT. Its protein product is CASSLVQSNTGELFF.

This clonotype qualifies as medium-sized. At one end the junction does not follow the germline gene, possibly because of a read error. This beta chain appears as a stray read in a library generated for alpha chains; its size is not informative. The chain uses TRBV14 and TRBJ2-7; D may be TRBD1 (6 bases). The germline V gene has CDR1 SGHDN and CDR2 FVKESK. This CDR3 spans 13 amino acids. The CDR3 DNA reads TGTGCCAGCAGCCCTGATCGTTCTGGGACACCCTTCTTC. As protein: CASSPDRSGTPFF.

In its sample, this clonotype was seen many times. Since it is a stray read in a library aimed at alpha chains, this beta chain has a size that is not meaningful. V and J are TRBV5-1 and TRBJ2-7; TRBD2 matches 9 bases. The CDR3 consists of 13 residues. Trimming cost V 5 bases and J 1 base; bases outside gene matches: 1. Germline CDR1 SGHRS, CDR2 YFSETQ. CDR3 sequence reads: CASRSGGSYEQYF. For the CDR3, the DNA is TGCGCCAGCAGGAGCGGGGGGTCCTACGAGCAGTACTTC. Full variable domain (missing parts from reference TRBV5-1 and TRBJ2-7): KAGVTQTPRYLIKTRGQQVTLSCSPISGHRSVSWYQQTPGQGLQFLFEYFSETQRNKGNFPGRFSGRQFSNSRSEMNVSTLELGDSALYLCASRSGGSYEQYFGPGTRLTVT.

There are many counts of this clonotype. Since the library was made to target alpha chains, this beta chain is a stray read and its abundance is not meaningful. This chain joins TRBV7-9 and TRBJ2-1; unclear D gene. The CDR3 spans 15 residues. Germline V gene data show CDR1 as SEHNR and CDR2 as FQNEAQ (reference sequence). With 2 bases removed from V and 3 bases from J, the gap between germline ends came to 11 bases. CDR3 in amino acids: CASSLSGVDYNEQFF. The CDR3 bases are TGTGCCAGCAGCTTAAGTGGGGTGGACTACAATGAGCAGTTCTTC.

This clonotype was found many times. For a library built for alpha chains, this beta chain is a stray read; little rests on its size. The chain recombines TRBV7-2 with TRBJ1-2; no reliable D call. V was clipped by 1 base and J by 2 bases, with 8 bases between them. The CDR3 runs 14 residues. The germline CDR1 and CDR2 sequences are SGHTA and FQGNSA. The CDR3 nucleotides are TGTGCCAGCAGCTTAGATGCGCAGAACTATGGCTACACCTTC. Translating it yields CASSLDAQNYGYTF.

This clonotype rates as medium-sized. This beta chain is a stray sequence in a library constructed for alpha chains; its clone size is not meaningful. The chain recombines TRBV27 with TRBJ2-1; no clear D gene. V lost 2 bases, J lost 2 bases, and 10 bases lay in between. CDR3 length: 15 amino acids. Germline CDR1 reads MNHEY; CDR2 reads SMNVEV (reference sequence). In DNA, the CDR3 is TGTGCCAGCAGTTTAGGCAGGTCGACCTACAATGAGCAGTTCTTC. Translated: CASSLGRSTYNEQFF.

At least ten counts were recorded for this clonotype. Since it is a stray read in a library aimed at alpha chains, this beta chain has a size that is not meaningful. The V gene is TRBV20-1, the J gene TRBJ1-2, with 8 positions matching TRBD1. From germline, CDR1 is DFQATT and CDR2 SNEGSKA (reference sequence). This CDR3 has 13 amino acids. The V and J ends lost 3 bases and 7 bases, in that order; junction bases with no gene match: 7. The CDR3 DNA is TGCAGTGCTAGTTTGACAGGGGAGGTTGGCTACACCTTC. Amino acid sequence: CSASLTGEVGYTF.

The sample holds many counts of this clonotype. Within a library made for alpha chains, this beta chain is off target, and its count is uninformative. The chain combines TRBV30 with TRBJ1-1; maybe TRBD1 (5 bases). The length of the CDR3 is 13 residues. Germline V gene lookup returns CDR1 GTSNPN and CDR2 SVGIG (reference sequence). Trimming pared 6 bases from V and 0 bases from J, leaving 11 bases between. The CDR3 loop reads CACSRGMNTEAFF. CDR3 nucleotide sequence: TGTGCCTGCTCAAGGGGCATGAACACTGAAGCTTTCTTT.

By frequency in the sample, this clonotype is medium-sized (0.01 to 0.1%). Within a library made for alpha chains, this beta chain is off target, and its count is uninformative. The chain combines TRBV10-3 with TRBJ1-2; D is possibly TRBD1 (6 bases). The CDR3 runs to 13 residues. Deletions cut 3 bases from V and 7 bases from J, with 12 bases between. Per the germline V gene, CDR1 is ENHRY and CDR2 is SYGVKD. The CDR3 sequence: CAISEQGTGGYTF. For the CDR3, the DNA is TGTGCCATCAGTGAACAGGGAACGGGTGGCTACACCTTC.

This clonotype was observed at least ten times. This beta chain is off target for a library built for alpha chains, so its abundance means little. The chain links TRBV7-6 to TRBJ2-5; the D is unclear. From germline, CDR1 is SGHVS and CDR2 FNYEAQ. This CDR3 has 14 amino acids. The V gene lost 2 bases and the J gene lost 3 bases, with 10 bases spanning the gap. CDR3 sequence: CASSLIGQKETQYF. CDR3 coding DNA: TGTGCCAGCAGCTTAATTGGGCAGAAAGAGACCCAGTACTTC. Based on the CDR3 plus reference TRBV7-6 and TRBJ2-5, the full variable domain is GAGVSQSPRYKVTKRGQDVALRCDPISGHVSLYWYRQALGQGPEFLTYFNYEAQQDKSGLPNDRFSAERPEGSISTLTIQRTEQRDSAMYRCASSLIGQKETQYFGPGTRLLVL.

This clonotype has ten or more counts. With the library built for alpha chains, this beta chain is off target and its frequency is not meaningful. The J gene is TRBJ2-1, the V gene TRBV7-6, with D perhaps TRBD1 or TRBD2 (5 bases each). The length of the CDR3 is 14 residues. V was clipped by 5 bases and J by 7 bases, with 15 bases between them. Germline V gene data show CDR1 as SGHVS and CDR2 as FNYEAQ. The CDR3 bases are TGTGCCAGCAGCCCTAGACTGGGACCTAATGAGCAGTTCTTC. Translated: CASSPRLGPNEQFF. Combining the CDR3 with reference TRBV7-6 and TRBJ2-1 gives the whole variable domain GAGVSQSPRYKVTKRGQDVALRCDPISGHVSLYWYRQALGQGPEFLTYFNYEAQQDKSGLPNDRFSAERPEGSISTLTIQRTEQRDSAMYRCASSPRLGPNEQFFGPGTRLTVL.

Only a few counts were recorded for this clonotype. Because the library targeted alpha chains, this beta chain is an off-target read whose size means little. The chain carries TRBV7-9 and TRBJ2-7; 7 nucleotides align to TRBD1. The V segment lost 5 bases and the J segment 3 bases; nucleotides outside the gene matches: 7. This CDR3 comprises 14 residues. Germline V gene lookup returns CDR1 SEHNR and CDR2 FQNEAQ (reference sequence). CDR3 amino acids: CASSRPAGGYEQYF. In nucleotides, the CDR3 is TGTGCCAGCAGCCGCCCAGCAGGGGGCTACGAGCAGTACTTC.

About this clonotype: Germline is not matched at one junction end, which may reflect a read error. A library made for alpha chains picked up this beta chain off target, so its size means little. The chain employs TRBV19 and TRBJ2-3; the D is unclear. Germline-derived CDR1 and CDR2 are LNHDA and SQIVND (reference sequence). The CDR3 is made up of 14 amino acids. The CDR3 loop is CASSTPGNTDTQYF. The CDR3 DNA is TGTGCCAGTAGTACTCCTGGAAACACAGATACACAGTATTTT.

This clonotype has ten or more counts. This beta chain is an unintended read in a library built for alpha chains; its size means little. This chain uses TRBV27 with TRBJ1-6, with D unresolved. The V end lost 7 bases, the J end lost 5 bases, and 15 bases lay between the germline ends. This CDR3 region has 15 residues. CDR1 is MNHEY and CDR2 is SMNVEV in the germline V gene (reference sequence). DNA for the CDR3: TGTGCCAGCACCTCCCGCGGGCAGAATAATTCACCCCTCCACTTT. Translation gives CASTSRGQNNSPLHF.

This clonotype was counted at least ten times. The size of this beta chain means little, since it is a stray read in a library made for alpha chains. V gene TRBV5-1 combines with J gene TRBJ2-3, with 14 bases identical to TRBD2. The CDR3 extends over 16 amino acids. The V and J ends lost 4 bases and 4 bases, in that order; junction bases with no gene match: 5. Germline V gene sequence: CDR1 SGHRS, CDR2 YFSETQ. The CDR3 nucleotides read TGCGCCAGCAGCCTACGGACTAGCGGGGGGTCAGATACGCAGTATTTT. This sequence encodes CASSLRTSGGSDTQYF.

This clonotype appeared many times. This beta chain turned up in a library designed for alpha chains; as an off-target read, its abundance says little. The DNA of the CDR3 is TGTGCCAGCAGTTACGTGGGGCGGAACACCGGGGAGCTGTTTTTT. Its translation: CASSYVGRNTGELFF. This rearrangement joins TRBV6-5 to TRBJ2-2; the D gene is possibly TRBD1 (5 bases). Germline-derived CDR1 and CDR2 are MNHEY and SVGAGI. With 2 bases removed from V and 1 base from J, the gap between germline ends came to 8 bases. The CDR3 has 15 residues.